The rows below give T cell receptor beta chains drawn from one sample of a study of T cell repertoires in cytomegalovirus infection. The antigens of these receptors remain unknown. TCRdb reprocessed the reads via MiXCR and lists one record per CDR3 protein. This sample has some 590,000 distinct CDR3 sequences, with roughly 42% found just once. This specimen was cultured PBMCs, taken from culture after CMV antigen stimulation. Every receptor here comes from a human donor in good health (CMV status not recorded). Some clones in this sample may be carry-over from other donors' samples. Both conserved end residues are trimmed from each CDR3.

v_call	j_call	cdr3_aa
TRBV2	TRBJ2-1	ASSRTSGRLYEQF
TRBV7-2	TRBJ1-4	ASSLERATNEKLF
TRBV20-1	TRBJ2-3	SATSASTDTQY
TRBV7-9	TRBJ1-4	ASSLTHSEKLF
TRBV7-2	TRBJ2-5	ASSFNGQGRWETQY
TRBV5-4	TRBJ2-7	ASSFRGRSSYEQY
TRBV7-9	TRBJ1-4	ASSLARGAEEKLF
TRBV19	TRBJ2-1	ASSLAGGQF
TRBV7-6	TRBJ2-3	ASSPSGGYTDTQY
TRBV5-1	TRBJ2-7	ASSGGDFTTYEQY
TRBV7-6	TRBJ2-1	ASSISFDPRGEQF
TRBV7-8	TRBJ2-7	ASSSRGRYYEQY
TRBV20-1	TRBJ2-3	SARDLLGGDTQY
TRBV20-1	TRBJ2-1	SAGPLGAGGLHEQF
TRBV19	TRBJ2-1	ASSIVDSGGNEQF
TRBV4-2	TRBJ2-3	ASSLQLAGQTDTQY
TRBV4-3	TRBJ1-4	ASSPGQGYEKLF
TRBV7-9	TRBJ1-1	ASTLPGAGTEAF
TRBV7-8	TRBJ1-1	ASSETPGPNTEAF
TRBV7-8	TRBJ2-5	ASSLEASGPGY
TRBV11-2	TRBJ2-3	ASSSLAGARSNTDTQY
TRBV7-8	TRBJ1-2	ASSLETGVHYGYT
TRBV7-6	TRBJ2-3	ASSLVGQLADTQY
TRBV7-2	TRBJ2-2	ASSLGTSARSGELF
TRBV7-9	TRBJ2-1	ASSSDSIGPYNEQF
TRBV29-1	TRBJ1-1	SVVGGAEAF
TRBV7-2	TRBJ2-2	ASSLLGVKNTGELF
TRBV6-1	TRBJ2-3	ASNMQGREDTQY
TRBV6-2/TRBV6-3	TRBJ2-1	ASSYLPGYNEQF
TRBV2	TRBJ2-3	ASSERWIVVAGGVRGTDTQY
TRBV28	TRBJ2-1	ASKWRGTEQF
TRBV15	TRBJ1-5	ATSSDRGPQPQH
TRBV7-6	TRBJ2-6	ASSNTEPLTFYRSGANVLT
TRBV4-3	TRBJ2-3	ASSQTLGDTQY
TRBV7-6	TRBJ2-1	ASSLASGLPGDEQF
TRBV7-2	TRBJ2-1	ASSLEGGGGPGNEQF
TRBV6-5	TRBJ2-1	ASSDKRARSYNEQF
TRBV5-1	TRBJ1-6	ASSLEPGVGNSPLH
TRBV12-3/TRBV12-4	TRBJ1-6	ASSLRGQGDSPLH
TRBV11-1	TRBJ2-1	ASSHGQGSSYNEQF
TRBV27	TRBJ2-1	ASSFRASNEQF
TRBV12-3/TRBV12-4	TRBJ2-1	ASSLEGVLAGNEQF
TRBV2	TRBJ2-1	ASSAVSSYNEQF
TRBV7-2	TRBJ2-3	ASSLMALVFSTDTQY
TRBV7-9	TRBJ2-1	ASSLASWDTNNNEQF
TRBV29-1	TRBJ2-5	SVVGLGETQY
TRBV10-1	TRBJ2-3	AQGGTPDTQY